This note documents a single TCR beta chain sequence. Its antigen is unknown. This specimen comes from a study of shared clonotypes between healthy human individuals. Study-wide findings and caveats: With several donors compared, around 4.7% of naive CD4 clonotypes were shared.

Trimming removed 2 bases at V and 8 bases at J, with 12 bases between. The CDR3 covers 13 residues. Germline loops: CDR1 MNHEY, CDR2 SVGAGI. The table came from immunoSEQ multiplex PCR; TCRdb's copy has only in-frame clones and leaves some out. This sample has millions of clones, with about 95% found just once. The naive CD8 subset, CD45RO-negative cells positively selected for CCR7, excluded terminally differentiated effector memory CD45RA+ cells. Each of the donors was a healthy adult who was HIV-negative and had not had a recent acute infection or vaccination. Sequenced: naive CD8+ T cells sorted from blood. This rearrangement joins TRBV6-5 to TRBJ1-1, with D unclear. The sequence came from a young man in good health. CDR3 region: CASSYLGSSEAFF. The CDR3 DNA is TGTGCCAGCAGTTACCTAGGATCATCCGAAGCTTTCTTT.